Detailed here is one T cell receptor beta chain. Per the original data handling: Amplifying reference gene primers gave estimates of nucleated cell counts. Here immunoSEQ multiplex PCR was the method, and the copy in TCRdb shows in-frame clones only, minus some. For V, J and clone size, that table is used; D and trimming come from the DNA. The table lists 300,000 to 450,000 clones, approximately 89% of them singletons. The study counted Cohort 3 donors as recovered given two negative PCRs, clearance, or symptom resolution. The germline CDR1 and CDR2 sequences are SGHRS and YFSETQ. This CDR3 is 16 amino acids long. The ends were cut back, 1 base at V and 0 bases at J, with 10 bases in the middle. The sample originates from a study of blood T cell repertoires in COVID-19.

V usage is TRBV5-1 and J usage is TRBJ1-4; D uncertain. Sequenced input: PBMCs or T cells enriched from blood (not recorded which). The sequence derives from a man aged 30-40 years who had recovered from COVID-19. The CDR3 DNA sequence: TGCGCCAGCAGCTTGTTGGGTCGGGCAACTAATGAAAAACTGTTTTTT. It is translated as CASSLLGRATNEKLFF.